This T cell receptor (beta chain) was identified in a study of blood T cells in healthy people across ages. Study observations and caveats: Diversity figures based on one million T cells were deemed too low. A roughly linear age-dependent decrease characterized TCR beta diversity per million T cells.

Through a sample-barcoded 5' primer and a J-beta primer mix, a second PCR was run for roughly 6 to 12 cycles. Every cDNA molecule carried a tag from a template-switch adaptor bearing 12 random nucleotides. One entry per CDR3 protein results from TCRdb running MiXCR on the 5' RACE reads. The profile shows hundreds of thousands of distinct CDR3 sequences, around two fifths of them singletons. Concerning this clonotype itself: The antigen remains unidentified.

In each sample, at least 6.5 million PBMCs were isolated. What was sequenced was blood. The TCR originated in a man in his 60s in good health.

The CDR3 nucleotides are TGTGCCAGCAGCAAGAGCTTTCGGGGTAGGAGCAATCAGCCCCAGCATTTT. Translated: CASSKSFRGRSNQPQHF. This chain uses TRBV21-1 with TRBJ1-5. TRBV21-1 is recorded as a pseudogene. The CDR3 extends over 17 amino acids.